This TCR beta chain was identified in a study of blood T cells in healthy people across ages. General observations from the study: Long-lived donors carried more naive CD4+ cells and greater diversity than aged donors.

CDR1 LGHNA and CDR2 YSLEER come from the germline V gene. The germline V and J ends were trimmed by 0 bases and 5 bases, with 16 bases remaining between them. The CDR3 is 16 amino acids. Each sample provided at least 5 micrograms of extracted total RNA. About this clonotype itself: The target antigen is unknown.

A sample-barcoded 5' primer and a J-beta primer mix were used in a second PCR of roughly 6 to 11 cycles. Each cDNA molecule received a tag from a template-switch adaptor that had 12 random nucleotides. TCRdb processed the 5' RACE reads anew with MiXCR; each CDR3 protein has one entry. This table holds approximately 2,000,000 distinct CDR3 sequences, 35% to 50% found once. The chain combines TRBV4-3 with TRBJ1-2, with D possibly being TRBD1 (5 bases). The TCR was taken from a human donor in good health. The specimen was blood. For the CDR3, the DNA is TGCGCCAGCAGCCAAGAGAATAGGGACCTCGGGTATGGCTACACCTTC. Its protein product is CASSQENRDLGYGYTF.